Each of the 29 T cell receptor beta chains below was sequenced from the same sample in a study of regulatory T cells in long-lasting Graves disease. Relying on iRepertoire HTBI primers and Arm-PCR of CDR3 regions, the team built TCR beta libraries. Each CDR3 protein gets one entry after TCRdb re-called the multiplex PCR reads with MiXCR. The top ten clones hold over 7% of a sample with about 520,000 distinct CDR3 sequences, around 12% of them seen once. Time point in this sample: newly diagnosed GD, antithyroid drugs for less than 3 months. From RNA extracted from PBMCs, the TCR library was made. The data also belong to a second study, concerning T cells in Graves' hyperthyroidism and ophthalmopathy.

Sequencing used peripheral blood mononuclear cells (PBMCs), obtained at new diagnosis, from a patient treated with antithyroid drugs. The receptors derive from a woman aged 25 to 45 with Graves disease.

In its sample, this clonotype was seen many times. The chain combines TRBV28 with TRBJ2-3, with D maybe TRBD2 (6 bases). V lost 6 bases, J lost 6 bases, and 25 bases lay in between. CDR3 length: 17 amino acids. Germline V gene sequence: CDR1 MDHEN, CDR2 SYDVKM. CDR3 DNA: TGTGCCAGCAGCATAGGAAGGGCCAGCCTCCGGGGGGATACGCAGTATTTT. Protein sequence: CASSIGRASLRGDTQYF. The full variable domain, with the rest looked up from reference TRBV28 and TRBJ2-3, is DVKVTQSSRYLVKRTGEKVFLECVQDMDHENMFWYRQDPGLGLRLIYFSYDVKMKEKGDIPEGYSVSREKKERFSLILESASTNQTSMYLCASSIGRASLRGDTQYFGPGTRLTVL.

This clonotype was seen a few times. This chain connects TRBV4-1 to TRBJ2-4; weak D call: TRBD2 (5 bases). The CDR3 runs to 15 residues. Trimming took off 0 bases at V and 2 bases at J, with 8 bases between the two ends. Germline V gives CDR1 MGHRA, CDR2 YSYEKL. The CDR3: CASSQEEGTKNIQYF. The DNA for the CDR3 is TGCGCCAGCAGCCAAGAAGAGGGTACCAAAAACATTCAGTACTTC.

This clonotype was seen more than once but under ten times. This chain links TRBV24-1 with TRBJ2-5; D is uncertain. The CDR3 has 12 residues. Germline CDR1 reads KGHDR; CDR2 reads SFDVKD. Trimming stripped 9 bases from V and 2 bases from J, with 9 bases between. Here the CDR3 DNA reads TGTGCCACCCCGGCAGCGCAAGAGACCCAGTACTTC. It yields the protein CATPAAQETQYF.

This clonotype was seen at least ten times. The chain employs TRBV19 and TRBJ2-5; D unclear. V gave up 9 bases and J gave up 3 bases, with 14 bases separating them. Looked up from germline, CDR1 is LNHDA and CDR2 is SQIVND (reference sequence). The CDR3 contains 13 residues. The CDR3 sequence: CASSLDGEETQYF. The CDR3 region has the DNA TGTGCCAGCAGTTTAGACGGAGAAGAGACCCAGTACTTC.

This clonotype was counted a few times. Compared with germline, one end of the junction differs, possibly owing to a read error. The chain couples TRBV11-2 to TRBJ2-7; 9 bases fit TRBD1. The CDR3 has 14 residues. Germline V gives CDR1 SGHAT, CDR2 FQNNGV. The CDR3 bases are TGTGCCAGCAGCTTTGGGACAGGGAGCTACGGGCAGTACTTC. It yields the protein CASSFGTGSYGQYF.

The chain links TRBV4-1 to TRBJ2-5; 10 bases are shared with TRBD2. Germline loops: CDR1 MGHRA, CDR2 YSYEKL. V dropped 1 base and J dropped 5; count of bases not matched to a gene: 4. The CDR3 consists of 15 residues. This CDR3 reads CASSQGLAGFETQYF. The CDR3 DNA sequence: TGCGCCAGCAGCCAAGGACTAGCGGGTTTCGAGACCCAGTACTTC.

This clonotype was observed many times. The chain uses TRBV6-2 or TRBV6-3 and TRBJ2-1, with 10 nucleotides matching TRBD2. The length of the CDR3 is 13 residues. Looked up from germline, CDR1 is MNHEY and CDR2 is SVGEGT. With V trimmed by 5 bases and J by 6 bases, 1 base remained unmatched. The CDR3 spells CASSQREGNEQFF. The CDR3 DNA reads as TGTGCCAGCAGTCAGCGGGAGGGCAATGAGCAGTTCTTC.

This clonotype has a count of ten or more. The rearrangement joins TRBV11-2 to TRBJ2-7, with 11 bases lining up with TRBD2. CDR1 and CDR2 from the germline V gene are SGHAT and FQNNGV. There are 14 residues in the CDR3. The trim removed 4 bases at V and 3 bases at J, leaving 2 bases unmatched. This CDR3 is CASSSTSGSYEQYF. CDR3 sequence (DNA): TGTGCCAGCAGCTCAACTAGCGGGAGCTACGAGCAGTACTTC.

This clonotype has at least ten counts. The rearrangement joins TRBV10-3 to TRBJ1-6; no firm D call. Trimming left V 2 bases short and J 0 bases short, with 14 bases between. Germline CDR1 is ENHRY and CDR2 is SYGVKD. The CDR3 loop spans 18 amino acids. This CDR3 is CAISEHGVGSSYNSPLHF. The CDR3 DNA reads as TGTGCCATCAGTGAGCACGGGGTAGGGAGCTCCTATAATTCACCCCTCCACTTT.

J is TRBJ2-3 and V is TRBV19; 9 positions match TRBD2. With V trimmed by 10 bases and J by 6 bases, 11 bases remained unmatched. The CDR3 sequence is 14 residues long. Germline-derived CDR1 and CDR2 are LNHDA and SQIVND (reference sequence). This chain's CDR3 is CATSWGTSSDTQYF. DNA of the CDR3: TGTGCCACATCGTGGGGGACTAGCTCTGATACGCAGTATTTT.

This clonotype was seen a handful of times. J is TRBJ2-7 and V is TRBV5-1, with 9 positions matching TRBD2. The V and J ends lost 3 bases and 2 bases, in that order; junction bases with no gene match: 3. The CDR3 length is 14 residues. Germline CDR1 and CDR2: SGHRS and YFSETQ. The CDR3 coding sequence is TGCGCCAGCAGCTCTAGCGGGAAGCCCTACGAGCAGTACTTC. Its translation is CASSSSGKPYEQYF.

This clonotype was observed at least ten times. The chain couples TRBV20-1 to TRBJ2-7; 9 bases are shared with TRBD1. The J segment lost 6 bases and the V segment lost 4 bases, leaving 7 bases of the junction unmatched. Germline values: CDR1 DFQATT, CDR2 SNEGSKA (reference sequence). The CDR3 totals 13 residues. The CDR3 DNA is TGCAGTGCTACTACCGGGACAGGGACCGAGCAGTACTTC. Translating gives CSATTGTGTEQYF.

This clonotype has a count of ten or more. This chain links TRBV2 with TRBJ1-5; the match to TRBD1 covers 10 bases. V shed 6 bases and J 7 bases; nucleotides not matched to a gene: 3. Germline V gene sequence: CDR1 SNHLY, CDR2 FYNNEI. This CDR3 has 13 residues. CDR3 sequence: CASRGDRGQPQHF. CDR3 DNA: TGTGCCAGCAGGGGGGACAGGGGCCAGCCCCAGCATTTT.

Many counts were recorded for this clonotype. This chain joins TRBV2 and TRBJ2-1; TRBD2 agrees at 9 bases. V trimming: 6 bases; J trimming: 7 bases; junction bases outside the gene matches: 7. Germline V gives CDR1 SNHLY, CDR2 FYNNEI. This CDR3 is built from 14 residues. Here the CDR3 reads CASSGTSKRNEQFF. The CDR3 DNA follows: TGTGCCAGCAGCGGGACTAGCAAACGTAATGAGCAGTTCTTC.

This clonotype was seen repeatedly, ten times or more. The chain employs TRBV6-1 and TRBJ1-2; maybe TRBD1 (6 bases). Germline CDR1 and CDR2: MNHNS and SASEGT. The CDR3 consists of 12 residues. V was pared by 10 bases and J by 6 bases, with 15 bases between. CDR3 nucleotides: TGTGCCACCCATTGGGACATTCATGGCTACACCTTC. Amino acids: CATHWDIHGYTF.

The table lists this clonotype with many counts. The V call is TRBV20-1, the J call TRBJ1-1, with D possibly TRBD1 on 6 matching bases. This CDR3 has 12 amino acids. Germline CDR1 reads DFQATT; CDR2 reads SNEGSKA (reference sequence). V lost 4 bases to trimming and J lost 1 base, with 7 bases between them. The chain's CDR3 is CSAIQGNTEAFF. CDR3 DNA: TGCAGTGCTATACAGGGGAACACTGAAGCTTTCTTT.

In this sample, this clonotype turned up many times. The chain recombines TRBV6-1 with TRBJ2-1, with D possibly TRBD1 on 5 matching bases. Between the trimmed V and J ends, which lost 6 bases and 0 bases, there was a span of 12 bases. CDR3 length: 15 amino acids. Per the germline V gene, CDR1 is MNHNS and CDR2 is SASEGT. For the CDR3, the DNA is TGTGCCAGCAGGCCTCTAAGGGGCTCCTACAATGAGCAGTTCTTC. Protein sequence: CASRPLRGSYNEQFF.

There are many counts of this clonotype. The chain uses TRBV6-9 and TRBJ2-7; D is uncertain. CDR3 length: 13 residues. Per the germline V gene, CDR1 is MNHGY and CDR2 is SVAAGI. V lost 3 bases to trimming and J lost 3 bases, with 9 bases between them. The CDR3, as DNA: TGTGCCAGCAGTTACTCTGGGTTCTACGAGCAGTACTTC. Translation gives CASSYSGFYEQYF.

There are many counts of this clonotype. V usage is TRBV29-1 and J usage is TRBJ1-2, with a tentative D call TRBD1 (6 bases). Trimming took off 5 bases at V and 3 bases at J, with 13 bases between the two ends. The CDR3 is made up of 13 amino acids. Germline values: CDR1 SQVTM, CDR2 ANQGSEA. CDR3 DNA: TGCAGCGTTCCCCAGGGGTCTGACTATGGCTACACCTTC. It is translated as CSVPQGSDYGYTF. The entire variable domain, with the rest obtained from reference TRBV29-1 and TRBJ1-2, is as follows: SAVISQKPSRDICQRGTSLTIQCQVDSQVTMMFWYRQQPGQSLTLIATANQGSEATYESGFVIDKFPISRPNLTFSTLTVSNMSPEDSSIYLCSVPQGSDYGYTFGSGTRLTVV.

This clonotype was counted at least ten times. This rearrangement joins TRBV7-2 to TRBJ2-4; 11 nucleotides line up with TRBD1. The CDR3 runs to 16 residues. Germline CDR1 is SGHTA and CDR2 is FQGNSA. V lost 3 bases to trimming and J lost 2 bases; unmatched junction nucleotides: 3. The DNA for the CDR3 is TGTGCCAGCAGCTTCGGACAGGGGGCGTCCAAAAACATTCAGTACTTC. This sequence encodes CASSFGQGASKNIQYF.

The chain is built from TRBV19 and TRBJ2-1; tentative D call: TRBD2 (5 bases). Germline V gives CDR1 LNHDA, CDR2 SQIVND (reference sequence). V shed 2 bases and J shed 3 bases, with 8 bases lying between them. The CDR3 contains 14 residues. CDR3 DNA: TGTGCCAGTAGTATACTAGCAGTCTACAATGAGCAGTTCTTC. Protein sequence: CASSILAVYNEQFF.

This clonotype was seen repeatedly, ten times or more. The V call is TRBV6-5, the J call TRBJ1-1; a possible D gene is TRBD1 (5 bases). CDR1 MNHEY and CDR2 SVGAGI come from the germline V gene. Between the trimmed V and J ends, which lost 2 bases and 5 bases, there was a span of 12 bases. This CDR3 has 14 residues. CDR3 residues: CASSYPLSGTEAFF. The CDR3 DNA reads TGTGCCAGCAGTTACCCGCTTTCAGGGACTGAAGCTTTCTTT.

Remarks on this clonotype: Since a much larger clone is just one base distant, this may be a read error. This chain joins TRBV4-2 and TRBJ2-1; D unclear. The V gene's germline CDR1 is LGHNA and CDR2 YNFKEQ. This CDR3 is 11 amino acids long. The CDR3 loop is CANSQKNEQFF. CDR3 bases: TGTGCCAACAGCCAAAAGAATGAGCAGTTCTTC.

This clonotype was seen repeatedly, ten times or more. The chain combines TRBV19 with TRBJ2-1, with a tentative D call TRBD1 (6 bases). The V gene's germline CDR1 is LNHDA and CDR2 SQIVND (reference sequence). There are 13 residues in the CDR3. The V end lost 7 bases, the J end lost 7 bases, and 14 bases lay between the germline ends. The CDR3, as DNA: TGTGCCAGTACCCTGGACAGTTCGAATGAGCAGTTCTTC. Its protein is CASTLDSSNEQFF.

J is TRBJ2-5 and V is TRBV18; 7 positions match TRBD1. In germline, CDR1 is KGHSH, CDR2 LQKENI. CDR3 length: 16 residues. The trim removed 6 bases at V and 5 bases at J, leaving 15 bases unmatched. The CDR3 loop reads CASSPVSDRDGETQYF. CDR3 DNA: TGTGCCAGCTCCCCTGTCTCAGACAGGGACGGGGAGACCCAGTACTTC.

This clonotype showed up many times. The DNA of the CDR3 is TGTGCCTGCCCACGGGTGAGCGGGAACACTGAAGCTTTCTTT. It specifies CACPRVSGNTEAFF. The chain is built from TRBV30 and TRBJ1-1; no clear D gene. V was cut by 6 bases and J by 1 base, with 15 bases left in between. The CDR3 is 14 residues long. Germline lookup yields CDR1 GTSNPN and CDR2 SVGIG (reference sequence).

Many counts were recorded for this clonotype. The chain recombines TRBV3-1 with TRBJ2-3; D possibly uses TRBD1 or TRBD2 (5 bases each). Germline V lookup: CDR1 LGHDT, CDR2 YNNKEL (reference sequence). The CDR3 is 18 amino acids. Trimming took 4 bases from V and 6 from J, leaving 26 bases between them. The CDR3 spells CASSPRLGIAGIADTQYF. CDR3 in DNA: TGTGCCAGCAGCCCACGCCTCGGGATAGCAGGGATCGCGGATACGCAGTATTTT.

In its sample, this clonotype was seen many times. V gene TRBV7-9 combines with J gene TRBJ2-1; D is perhaps TRBD2 (5 bases). Germline-derived CDR1 and CDR2 are SEHNR and FQNEAQ (reference sequence). Trimming took off 1 base at V and 14 bases at J, with 9 bases between the two ends. This CDR3 spans 11 amino acids. CDR3 in amino acids: CASSLGRVEFF. CDR3 nucleotides: TGTGCCAGCAGCTTAGGGCGGGTCGAGTTCTTC. The full variable domain, rest sourced from reference TRBV7-9 and TRBJ2-1, is DTGVSQNPRHKITKRGQNVTFRCDPISEHNRLYWYRQTLGQGPEFLTYFQNEAQLEKSRLLSDRFSAERPKGSFSTLEIQRTEQGDSAMYLCASSLGRVEFFGPGTRLTVL.

This clonotype was counted at least ten times. The rearrangement joins TRBV6-9 to TRBJ2-5, with TRBD2 identical over 7 bases. Germline loops: CDR1 MNHGY, CDR2 SVAAGI. The CDR3 is 14 amino acids. Trimming at V came to 3 bases and at J to 3 bases, leaving 4 bases not matched to a gene. CDR3 residues: CASSYSLAKETQYF. CDR3 bases: TGTGCCAGCAGTTACTCACTAGCGAAAGAGACCCAGTACTTC.